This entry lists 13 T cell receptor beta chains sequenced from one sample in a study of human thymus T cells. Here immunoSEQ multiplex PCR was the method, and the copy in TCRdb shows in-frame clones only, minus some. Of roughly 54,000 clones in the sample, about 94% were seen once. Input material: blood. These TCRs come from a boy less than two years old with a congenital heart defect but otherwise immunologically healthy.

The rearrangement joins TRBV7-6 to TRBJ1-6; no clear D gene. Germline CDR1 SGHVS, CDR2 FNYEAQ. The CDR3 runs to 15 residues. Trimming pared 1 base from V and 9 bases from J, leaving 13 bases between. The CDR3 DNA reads TGTGCCAGCAGCTTAGAGGGTTTTGAGGGTTCACCCCTCCACTTT. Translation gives CASSLEGFEGSPLHF.

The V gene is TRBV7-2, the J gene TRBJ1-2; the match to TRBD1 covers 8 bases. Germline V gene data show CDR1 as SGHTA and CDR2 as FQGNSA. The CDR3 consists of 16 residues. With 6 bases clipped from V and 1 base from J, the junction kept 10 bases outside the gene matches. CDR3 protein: CASSLISGGLNYGYTF. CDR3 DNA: TGTGCCAGCAGTCTAATATCAGGGGGCCTTAACTATGGCTACACCTTC. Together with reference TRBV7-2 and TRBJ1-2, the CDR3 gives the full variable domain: GAGVSQSPSNKVTEKGKDVELRCDPISGHTALYWYRQSLGQGLEFLIYFQGNSAPDKSGLPSDRFSAERTGGSVSTLTIQRTQQEDSAVYLCASSLISGGLNYGYTFGSGTRLTVV.

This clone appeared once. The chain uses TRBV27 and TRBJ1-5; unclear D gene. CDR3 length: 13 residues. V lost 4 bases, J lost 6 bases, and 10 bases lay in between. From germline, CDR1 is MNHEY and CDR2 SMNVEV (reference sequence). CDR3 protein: CASSSLGSQPQHF. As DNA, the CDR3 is TGTGCCAGCAGTTCTCTAGGCAGTCAGCCCCAGCATTTT.

The CDR3 here is CASSQGGDYGYTF. CDR3 sequence (DNA): TGTGCCAGCAGCCAAGGGGGCGACTATGGCTACACCTTC. The rearrangement joins TRBV4-2 to TRBJ1-2; perhaps TRBD1 as D (5 bases). The V gene lost 1 base and the J gene lost 3 bases, with 6 bases spanning the gap. The CDR3 totals 13 residues. Germline V CDR1 and CDR2: LGHNA, YNFKEQ.

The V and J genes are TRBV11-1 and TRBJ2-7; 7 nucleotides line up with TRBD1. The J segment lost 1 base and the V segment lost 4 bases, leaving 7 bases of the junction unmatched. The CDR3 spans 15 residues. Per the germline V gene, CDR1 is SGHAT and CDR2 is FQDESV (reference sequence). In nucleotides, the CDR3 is TGTGCCAGCAGCTGGGGACAGTACCTATCCTACGAGCAGTACTTC. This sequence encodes CASSWGQYLSYEQYF.

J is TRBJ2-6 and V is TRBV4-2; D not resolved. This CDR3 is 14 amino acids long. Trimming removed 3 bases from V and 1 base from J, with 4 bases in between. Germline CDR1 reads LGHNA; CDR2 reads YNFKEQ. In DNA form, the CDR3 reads TGTGCCAGCAGCCACAGGTCTGGGGCCAACGTCCTGACTTTC. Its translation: CASSHRSGANVLTF.

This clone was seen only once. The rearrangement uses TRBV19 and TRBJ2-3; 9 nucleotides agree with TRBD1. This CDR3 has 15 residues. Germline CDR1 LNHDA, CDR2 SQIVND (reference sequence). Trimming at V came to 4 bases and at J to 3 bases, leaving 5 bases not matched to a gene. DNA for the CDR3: TGTGCCAGTAGTACCAGGGACAGGGCGACAGATACGCAGTATTTT. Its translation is CASSTRDRATDTQYF.

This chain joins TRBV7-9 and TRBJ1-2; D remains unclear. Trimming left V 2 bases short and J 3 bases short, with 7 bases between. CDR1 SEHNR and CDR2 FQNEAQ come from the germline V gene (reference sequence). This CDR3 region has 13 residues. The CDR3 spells CASSLRAHYGYTF. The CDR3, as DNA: TGTGCCAGCAGCTTAAGAGCCCACTATGGCTACACCTTC.

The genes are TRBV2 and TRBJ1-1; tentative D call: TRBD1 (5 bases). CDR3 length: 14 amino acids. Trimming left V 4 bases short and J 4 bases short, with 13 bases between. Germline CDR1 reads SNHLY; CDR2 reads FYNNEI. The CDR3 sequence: CASSVREGGTEAFF. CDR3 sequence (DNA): TGTGCCAGCAGTGTCAGGGAGGGAGGCACTGAAGCTTTCTTT.

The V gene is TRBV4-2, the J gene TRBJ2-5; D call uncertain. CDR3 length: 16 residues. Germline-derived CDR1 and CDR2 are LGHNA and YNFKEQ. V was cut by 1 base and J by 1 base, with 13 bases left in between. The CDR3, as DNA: TGTGCCAGCAGCCAAGGAGGAGCGAAGGGCCAAGAGACCCAGTACTTC. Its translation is CASSQGGAKGQETQYF.

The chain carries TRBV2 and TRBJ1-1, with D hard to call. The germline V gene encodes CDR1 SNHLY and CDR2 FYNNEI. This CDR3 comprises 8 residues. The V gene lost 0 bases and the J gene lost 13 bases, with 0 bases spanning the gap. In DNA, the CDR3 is TGTGCCAGCAGTGAAGCTTTCTTT. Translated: CASSEAFF.

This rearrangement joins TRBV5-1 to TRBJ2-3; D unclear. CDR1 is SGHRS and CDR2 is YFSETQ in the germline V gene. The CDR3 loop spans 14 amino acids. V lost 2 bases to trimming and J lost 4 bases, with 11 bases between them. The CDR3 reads CASSLGRTPDTQYF. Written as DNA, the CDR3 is TGCGCCAGCAGCTTAGGACGGACCCCAGATACGCAGTATTTT.

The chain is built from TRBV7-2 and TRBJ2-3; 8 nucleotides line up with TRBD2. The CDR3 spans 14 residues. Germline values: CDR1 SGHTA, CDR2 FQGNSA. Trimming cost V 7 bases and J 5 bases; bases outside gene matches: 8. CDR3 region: CASTRGGRLDTQYF. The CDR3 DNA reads TGTGCCAGCACCCGGGGGGGCCGACTAGATACGCAGTATTTT.